The 30 T cell receptor beta chains in this list originate from one sample, sequenced in a study of shared clonotypes between healthy human individuals. The repertoire was sequenced with immunoSEQ multiplex PCR; TCRdb's copy has only in-frame clones and lacks some. This table has about 2.3 million clones, about 90% appearing once. The sequenced material came from naive CD4+ T cells from PBMCs. As to subset: CD45RA+ positively selected. These receptors came from a man younger than 35 in good health. Some clones in this sample may be carry-over from other donors' samples.

The rearrangement joins TRBV28 to TRBJ2-2; D may be TRBD1 or TRBD2 (5 bases each). Trimming took 6 bases from V and 14 from J, leaving 16 bases between them. The CDR3 has 12 amino acids. Germline loops: CDR1 MDHEN, CDR2 SYDVKM. Here the CDR3 reads CASSRRDQFLFF. CDR3 DNA: TGTGCCAGCAGCCGACGGGACCAATTCCTGTTTTTT.

The chain has TRBV7-2 and TRBJ2-3; 9 nucleotides match TRBD2. CDR1 is SGHTA, CDR2 FQGNSA, per germline. After removal of 3 bases from V and 8 bases from J, the junction contained 6 bases not matched to a gene. This CDR3 region has 14 residues. CDR3 in amino acids: CASSLAGGPGTQYF. In DNA form, the CDR3 reads TGTGCCAGCAGCTTGGCGGGAGGGCCTGGTACGCAGTATTTT.

The rearrangement links TRBV5-4 to TRBJ1-1; D is perhaps TRBD1 (5 bases). Trimming removed 1 base at V and 0 bases at J, with 13 bases between. CDR1 is SGHNT, CDR2 YYREEE, per germline (reference sequence). CDR3 size: 16 residues. The CDR3 loop reads CASSLSPTQVNTEAFF. The CDR3 DNA is TGTGCCAGCAGCTTGTCACCCACACAGGTGAACACTGAAGCTTTCTTT.

This rearrangement joins TRBV11-2 to TRBJ2-7; D not certain. Trimming took off 8 bases at V and 2 bases at J, with 7 bases between the two ends. Germline V CDR1 and CDR2: SGHAT, FQNNGV. The CDR3 is 11 amino acids. The CDR3 loop is CASGVTYEQYF. The CDR3 region has the DNA TGTGCCAGCGGGGTAACCTACGAGCAGTACTTC.

The chain has TRBV6-1 and TRBJ2-1; 10 positions agree with TRBD1. Germline V lookup: CDR1 MNHNS, CDR2 SASEGT. J lost 9 bases, V lost 8 bases, and 10 bases had no gene match. CDR3 length equals 14 residues. The CDR3 here is CASGGQGGSGEQFF. In DNA, the CDR3 is TGTGCCAGCGGTGGACAGGGGGGGTCTGGTGAGCAGTTCTTC.

This rearrangement joins TRBV28 to TRBJ2-6; unclear D gene. Deletions cut 6 bases from V and 0 bases from J, with 6 bases between. CDR3 size: 14 residues. Germline CDR1 MDHEN, CDR2 SYDVKM. The DNA of the CDR3 is TGTGCCAGCAGAGGCCTCTCTGGGGCCAACGTCCTGACTTTC. The encoded protein is CASRGLSGANVLTF.

The V and J genes are TRBV5-1 and TRBJ1-5; possibly TRBD1 for D (6 bases). The germline gives CDR1 SGHRS, CDR2 YFSETQ. V dropped 0 bases and J dropped 4 bases, with 11 bases sitting between them. This CDR3 has 15 residues. This CDR3 is CASSLDQGNNQPQHF. CDR3 nucleotide sequence: TGCGCCAGCAGCTTGGACCAGGGGAATAATCAGCCCCAGCATTTT.

The count of this clone is one. The chain uses TRBV2 and TRBJ2-7; 7 nucleotides line up with TRBD1. The ends lost 5 bases at V and 7 bases at J; junction bases unmatched: 8. The CDR3 sequence is 13 residues long. CDR1 is SNHLY and CDR2 is FYNNEI in the germline V gene. For the CDR3, the DNA is TGTGCCAGCAGTAGCGGACAGGCAATAGAGCAGTACTTC. Protein product: CASSSGQAIEQYF.

The chain joins TRBV19 to TRBJ2-7; D might be TRBD1 (5 bases). Germline lookup yields CDR1 LNHDA and CDR2 SQIVND (reference sequence). V lost 5 bases to trimming and J lost 5 bases, with 16 bases between them. There are 14 residues in the CDR3. The chain's CDR3 is CASSATEQVHEQYF. CDR3 bases: TGTGCCAGTAGTGCCACGGAACAGGTCCACGAGCAGTACTTC.

A single count supports this clone. The genes are TRBV28 and TRBJ2-7, with D perhaps TRBD2 (5 bases). This CDR3 contains 16 residues. The germline V and J ends were trimmed by 6 bases and 3 bases, with 21 bases remaining between them. CDR1 and CDR2 (germline): MDHEN, SYDVKM. The CDR3 bases are TGTGCCAGCAGCCGACCGTACAGAGGAGCGGACTACGAGCAGTACTTC. It translates to CASSRPYRGADYEQYF.

V is TRBV7-9 and J is TRBJ2-3; the match to TRBD1 covers 8 bases. The CDR3 is 14 residues long. V dropped 5 bases and J dropped 4; count of bases not matched to a gene: 5. In germline, CDR1 is SEHNR, CDR2 FQNEAQ (reference sequence). The CDR3 spells CASSRAGGPDTQYF. The CDR3 DNA follows: TGTGCCAGCAGCCGCGCAGGGGGCCCAGATACGCAGTATTTT. The entire variable domain, with the rest obtained from reference TRBV7-9 and TRBJ2-3, is as follows: DTGVSQNPRHKITKRGQNVTFRCDPISEHNRLYWYRQTLGQGPEFLTYFQNEAQLEKSRLLSDRFSAERPKGSFSTLEIQRTEQGDSAMYLCASSRAGGPDTQYFGPGTRLTVL.

The chain employs TRBV6-6 and TRBJ2-7; TRBD2 agrees at 13 bases. Germline V gives CDR1 MNHNY, CDR2 SVGAGI (reference sequence). The CDR3 sequence is 15 residues long. Losses at the gene ends were 5 bases for V and 5 bases for J; bases not matched to a gene: 6. The CDR3 sequence is CASSKGLAGNDEQYF. For the CDR3, the DNA is TGTGCCAGCAGTAAGGGACTAGCGGGAAACGACGAGCAGTACTTC.

This chain connects TRBV6-1 to TRBJ2-5; D possibly uses TRBD1 or TRBD2 (5 bases each). Trimming shortened V by 7 bases and J by 5 bases, and 14 bases separated the two germline ends. This CDR3 comprises 13 residues. Germline V gives CDR1 MNHNS, CDR2 SASEGT. The CDR3 spells CASIAGSEETQYF. The CDR3 DNA reads as TGTGCCAGCATTGCAGGGAGCGAGGAGACCCAGTACTTC.

The chain recombines TRBV28 with TRBJ2-5; the D is unclear. The closer fit of TRBJ2-4 to the DNA end suggests the J call may be wrong. CDR3 length: 11 residues. Per germline, CDR1 MDHEN and CDR2 SYDVKM. The CDR3 nucleotides are TGTGCCAGCAGTTTAGGAGCCATTCAGTACTTC. As protein: CASSLGAIQYF.

Turning to this clone: The same CDR3 also results from other DNA sequences found in this sample. The CDR3: CASSVGGGNEQFF. As DNA, the CDR3 is TGTGCCAGCAGCGTAGGCGGAGGCAATGAGCAGTTCTTC. The rearrangement uses TRBV9 and TRBJ2-1, with D perhaps TRBD2 (5 bases). Trimming pared 0 bases from V and 6 bases from J, leaving 7 bases between. The germline CDR1 and CDR2 sequences are SGDLS and YYNGEE. The CDR3 contains 13 residues.

V is TRBV7-9 and J is TRBJ1-3; 7 bases align to TRBD1. Germline CDR1 is SEHNR and CDR2 is FQNEAQ (reference sequence). V gave up 7 bases and J gave up 0 bases; unmatched junction bases: 9. The CDR3 extends over 16 amino acids. CDR3 sequence (DNA): TGTGCCAGCAACCCTCGACAGGGCGGCTCTGGAAACACCATATATTTT. Residues: CASNPRQGGSGNTIYF. The full variable domain, with the rest looked up from reference TRBV7-9 and TRBJ1-3, is DTGVSQNPRHKITKRGQNVTFRCDPISEHNRLYWYRQTLGQGPEFLTYFQNEAQLEKSRLLSDRFSAERPKGSFSTLEIQRTEQGDSAMYLCASNPRQGGSGNTIYFGEGSWLTVV.

The rearrangement links TRBV5-4 to TRBJ2-7; 7 nucleotides align to TRBD1. V shed 4 bases, J shed 0 bases, and the junction held 7 bases outside the gene matches. CDR1 and CDR2 from the germline V gene are SGHNT and YYREEE (reference sequence). This CDR3 is built from 15 residues. CDR3 residues: CASSDPTGSSYEQYF. CDR3 coding DNA: TGTGCCAGCAGCGACCCGACAGGGAGCTCCTACGAGCAGTACTTC. The entire variable domain, with the rest obtained from reference TRBV5-4 and TRBJ2-7, is as follows: ETGVTQSPTHLIKTRGQQVTLRCSSQSGHNTVSWYQQALGQGPQFIFQYYREEENGRGNFPPRFSGLQFPNYSSELNVNALELDDSALYLCASSDPTGSSYEQYFGPGTRLTVT.

This clone was observed a few times. This chain links TRBV11-2 with TRBJ1-3; D ambiguous. Germline V gene data show CDR1 as SGHAT and CDR2 as FQNNGV. The V and J ends lost 1 base and 7 bases respectively, with 8 bases between them. This CDR3 is built from 13 residues. CDR3 sequence reads: CASSLVTGNTIYF. CDR3 sequence (DNA): TGTGCCAGCAGCTTAGTCACCGGGAACACCATATATTTT.

CDR3 DNA: TGTGCCAGCAGCCCCGTGGTAGAGAGCACTGAAGCTTTCTTT. This codes for CASSPVVESTEAFF. V gene TRBV7-3 combines with J gene TRBJ1-1; no clear D. The V end lost 5 bases, the J end lost 4 bases, and 14 bases lay between the germline ends. The CDR3 totals 14 residues. CDR1 SGHTA and CDR2 FQGTGA come from the germline V gene. Variable domain in full (rest from reference TRBV7-3 and TRBJ1-1): GAGVSQTPSNKVTEKGKYVELRCDPISGHTALYWYRQSLGQGPEFLIYFQGTGAADDSGLPNDRFFAVRPEGSVSTLKIQRTERGDSAVYLCASSPVVESTEAFFGQGTRLTVV.

The chain is built from TRBV27 and TRBJ2-7, with no clear D. The V gene's germline CDR1 is MNHEY and CDR2 SMNVEV (reference sequence). Trimming stripped 2 bases from V and 2 bases from J, with 7 bases between. The CDR3 has 13 residues. CDR3 sequence: CASSLGPTYEQYF. CDR3 DNA sequence: TGTGCCAGCAGTTTAGGGCCCACCTACGAGCAGTACTTC.

V gene TRBV6-5 combines with J gene TRBJ2-7; D is ambiguous. This CDR3 comprises 12 residues. Germline V lookup: CDR1 MNHEY, CDR2 SVGAGI. Trimming took off 4 bases at V and 7 bases at J, with 11 bases between the two ends. In DNA, the CDR3 is TGTGCCAGCAGTTTAATCAAGGGTGAGCAGTACTTC. Its translation is CASSLIKGEQYF.

The chain is built from TRBV28 and TRBJ1-2; D gene unclear. Trimming stripped 7 bases from V and 4 bases from J, with 10 bases between. CDR1 and CDR2 from the germline V gene are MDHEN and SYDVKM. The CDR3 is made up of 12 amino acids. CDR3: CASNGRFYGYTF. CDR3 DNA: TGTGCCAGCAACGGCCGATTCTATGGCTACACCTTC.

The chain carries TRBV7-6 and TRBJ2-3; D is tentatively TRBD1 or TRBD2 (5 bases each). Trimming left V 5 bases short and J 2 bases short, with 11 bases between. The germline CDR1 and CDR2 sequences are SGHVS and FNYEAQ. The CDR3 has 14 residues. The CDR3: CASSPGTVTDTQYF. DNA for the CDR3: TGTGCCAGCAGCCCTGGGACGGTCACAGATACGCAGTATTTT.

The chain carries TRBV7-2 and TRBJ2-3, with unresolved D. The CDR3 runs to 14 residues. Trimming left V 0 bases short and J 2 bases short, with 6 bases between. CDR1 is SGHTA, CDR2 FQGNSA, per germline. CDR3 coding DNA: TGTGCCAGCAGCTTAGCGTACCACACAGATACGCAGTATTTT. Translating gives CASSLAYHTDTQYF.

This clone was seen once. Other DNA sequences of this sample code for an identical CDR3. The rearrangement uses TRBV5-1 and TRBJ2-6; D is unresolved. The CDR3 contains 16 residues. From germline, CDR1 is SGHRS and CDR2 YFSETQ. Trimming removed 0 bases from V and 1 base from J, with 8 bases in between. In nucleotides, the CDR3 is TGCGCCAGCAGCTTGGGCCCGATATCTGGGGCCAACGTCCTGACTTTC. Translated, it gives CASSLGPISGANVLTF.

The rearrangement links TRBV11-3 to TRBJ2-7; D remains unclear. The V gene's germline CDR1 is SGHNT and CDR2 YENEEA. The CDR3 extends over 12 amino acids. Trimming took off 2 bases at V and 6 bases at J, with 8 bases between the two ends. The CDR3 here is CASSLRGGEQYF. CDR3 nucleotides: TGTGCCAGCAGCTTAAGAGGCGGCGAGCAGTACTTC.

Points on this clone: At the DNA level, this CDR3 is encoded by other sequences in the same sample as well. The chain recombines TRBV11-2 with TRBJ1-5; no clear D. Germline CDR1 is SGHAT and CDR2 is FQNNGV. The CDR3 has 13 amino acids. V dropped 2 bases and J dropped 7 bases, with 9 bases sitting between them. CDR3 in amino acids: CASSLSLGQPQHF. CDR3 nucleotide sequence: TGTGCCAGCAGCTTATCGTTAGGGCAGCCCCAGCATTTT.

The chain combines TRBV2 with TRBJ1-1, with D uncertain. Trimming removed 2 bases from V and 1 base from J, with 17 bases in between. Germline V gene sequence: CDR1 SNHLY, CDR2 FYNNEI. The CDR3 runs 17 residues. The CDR3 sequence: CASSESHAVYGNTEAFF. For the CDR3, the DNA is TGTGCCAGCAGTGAATCCCATGCGGTCTACGGGAACACTGAAGCTTTCTTT.

This clone was picked up one time. This chain links TRBV5-1 with TRBJ2-3, with TRBD2 matching 12 bases. Germline-derived CDR1 and CDR2 are SGHRS and YFSETQ. The CDR3 runs 16 residues. Trimming removed 4 bases from V and 6 bases from J; junction bases left unmatched: 9. Here the CDR3 DNA reads TGCGCCAGCAGCCCCTTGACTAGCGGGAGTCCGGATACGCAGTATTTT. It yields the protein CASSPLTSGSPDTQYF.

Remarks on this clone: The sample carries other DNA sequences with the same CDR3. V is TRBV29-1 and J is TRBJ2-5; 7 bases fit TRBD1. Germline V CDR1 and CDR2: SQVTM, ANQGSEA. The CDR3 spans 13 residues. The V segment lost 2 bases and the J segment 5 bases; nucleotides outside the gene matches: 5. CDR3 sequence (DNA): TGCAGCGTTGAACGACAGGGCCGGGAGACCCAGTACTTC. Its translation is CSVERQGRETQYF.